The clone carrying this T cell receptor beta chain has a count of ten or more. The sample is drawn from a study of neurological immune-mediated disorders. V was pared by 0 bases and J by 3 bases, with 13 bases between. CDR3 size: 16 residues. Germline-derived CDR1 and CDR2 are SGDLS and YYNGEE. 5'RACE with 10-nucleotide random UMIs generated the cDNA. Using its own MiXCR run on the 5' RACE reads, TCRdb lists one record per CDR3 protein. The table has about 50,000 distinct CDR3 sequences, under 13% seen once. The J gene is TRBJ1-5, the V gene TRBV9, with D perhaps TRBD1 (6 bases). This TCR came from a man between 65 and 85 years old with HTLV-1-associated myelopathy (HAM/TSP). The sequencing sample was made of PBMCs. In nucleotides, the CDR3 is TGTGCCAGCAGCGTAGGGGTGGGGGGGCCCAATCAGCCCCAGCATTTT. Its protein is CASSVGVGGPNQPQHF.